The clone carrying this T cell receptor beta chain has only one observation. Its antigen is unknown. The V and J ends lost 0 bases and 0 bases respectively, with 9 bases between them. The length of the CDR3 is 15 residues. Germline-derived CDR1 and CDR2 are SGHRS and YFSETQ. The entry originates in a study of T cells in localized non-small cell lung cancer. The assay was immunoSEQ multiplex PCR, and TCRdb's table has in-frame clones only and misses some. The sample includes 12,000 or so clones, about four fifths seen only once; the top ten take roughly 19%. Study observations and caveats: A median of around 60 clones ranked among the top 100 in tumor appeared in adjacent lung. Clonality peaked in uninvolved adjacent lung rather than tumor.

The genes are TRBV5-1 and TRBJ1-1; D gene unclear. Sample: peripheral blood, taken before any cancer treatment. The clonotype originates from a male donor at least 60 years old with stage I lung adenocarcinoma. The CDR3 region is CASSLDSPLNTEAFF. CDR3 coding DNA: TGCGCCAGCAGCTTGGACAGCCCCCTGAACACTGAAGCTTTCTTT.